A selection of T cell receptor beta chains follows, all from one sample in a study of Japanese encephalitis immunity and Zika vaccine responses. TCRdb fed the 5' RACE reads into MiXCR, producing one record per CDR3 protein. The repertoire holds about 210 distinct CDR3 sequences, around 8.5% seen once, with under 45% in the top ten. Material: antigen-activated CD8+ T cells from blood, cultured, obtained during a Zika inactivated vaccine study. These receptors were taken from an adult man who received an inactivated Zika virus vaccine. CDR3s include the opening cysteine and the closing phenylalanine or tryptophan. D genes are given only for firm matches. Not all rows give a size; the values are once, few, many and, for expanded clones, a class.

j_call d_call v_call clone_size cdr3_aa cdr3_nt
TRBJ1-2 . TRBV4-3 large CASSQVGGMDGYTF TGCGCCAGCAGCCAAGTAGGAGGGATGGATGGCTACACCTTC
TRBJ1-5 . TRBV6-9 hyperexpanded CASTLTRGSNQPQHF TGTGCCAGCACCCTCACGAGGGGGAGCAATCAGCCCCAGCATTTT
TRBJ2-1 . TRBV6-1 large CASSVGYEQFF TGTGCCAGCAGTGTGGGGTATGAGCAGTTCTTC
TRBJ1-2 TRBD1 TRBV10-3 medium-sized CAINSGTEDGYTF TGTGCCATCAATTCCGGGACAGAAGACGGCTACACCTTC
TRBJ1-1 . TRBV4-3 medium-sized CASSQEGSPNTEAFF TGCGCCAGCAGCCAAGAGGGCAGCCCGAACACTGAAGCTTTCTTT
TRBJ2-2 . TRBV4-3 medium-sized CASSPEGPGHGELFF TGCGCCAGCAGCCCTGAGGGACCAGGTCACGGGGAGCTGTTTTTT
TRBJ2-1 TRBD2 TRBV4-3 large CASSLSGGSSNEQFF TGCGCCAGCAGCCTTAGCGGGGGGTCCTCCAATGAGCAGTTCTTC
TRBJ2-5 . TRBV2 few CASRRTETQYF TGTGCCAGCAGGCGAACGGAGACCCAGTACTTC
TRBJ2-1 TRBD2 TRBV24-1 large CATTRGEYNEQFF TGTGCCACCACGCGGGGGGAGTACAATGAGCAGTTCTTC
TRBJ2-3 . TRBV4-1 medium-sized CASSQFSGTDTQYF TGCGCCAGCAGCCAATTCAGCGGCACAGATACGCAGTATTTT
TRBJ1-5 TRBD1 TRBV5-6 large CASSLRGQGVRQPQHF TGTGCCAGCAGCTTGAGGGGACAGGGGGTACGGCAGCCCCAGCATTTT
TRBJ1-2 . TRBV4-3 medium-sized CASSQAQAGEGYTF TGCGCCAGCAGCCAAGCACAAGCAGGGGAAGGCTACACCTTC
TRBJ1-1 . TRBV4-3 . CASSQGGLDTEAFF TGCGCCAGCAGCCAAGGGGGTCTGGACACTGAAGCTTTCTTT
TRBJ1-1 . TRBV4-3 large CASSQDMGSLSTEAFF TGCGCCAGCAGCCAAGATATGGGCAGTCTTAGCACTGAAGCTTTCTTT
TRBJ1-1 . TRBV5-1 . CASSPDSSNTEAFF TGCGCCAGCAGCCCGGACAGTTCGAACACTGAAGCTTTCTTT
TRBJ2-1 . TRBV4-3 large CASRWEAGEQFF TGCGCCAGCCGATGGGAGGCGGGTGAGCAGTTCTTC
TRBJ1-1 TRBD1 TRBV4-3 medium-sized CASSQLGQANTEAFF TGCGCCAGCAGCCAATTGGGACAGGCGAACACTGAAGCTTTCTTT
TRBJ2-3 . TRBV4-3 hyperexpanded CASSYAGGVQYF TGCGCCAGCAGCTACGCGGGCGGGGTGCAGTATTTT
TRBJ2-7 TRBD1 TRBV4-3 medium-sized CASSLTGGRDEQYF TGCGCCAGCAGCCTTACAGGGGGCAGGGACGAGCAGTACTTC
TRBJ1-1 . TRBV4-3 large CASSQTTEGTEAFF TGCGCCAGCAGCCAGACGACGGAGGGGACTGAAGCTTTCTTT
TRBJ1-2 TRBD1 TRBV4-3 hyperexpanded CASTIQGQGNGYTF TGCGCCAGCACCATTCAGGGACAGGGGAATGGCTACACCTTC
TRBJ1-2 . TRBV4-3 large CASSQVGTPGGYGYTF TGCGCCAGCAGCCAAGTCGGGACCCCAGGCGGTTATGGCTACACCTTC
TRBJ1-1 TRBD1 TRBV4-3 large CASSQEGDRMNTEAFF TGCGCCAGCAGCCAAGAGGGGGACAGGATGAACACTGAAGCTTTCTTT
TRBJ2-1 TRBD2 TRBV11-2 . CASSGLDGYEQFF TGTGCCAGCAGTGGACTAGACGGTTATGAGCAGTTCTTC
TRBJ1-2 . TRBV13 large CASSLGTLNLLGYTF TGTGCCAGCAGCTTAGGGACACTGAACCTTCTGGGCTACACCTTC
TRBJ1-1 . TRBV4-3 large CASSQGGQGAFF TGCGCCAGCAGCCAGGGGGGGCAGGGGGCTTTCTTT
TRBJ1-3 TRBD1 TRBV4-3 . CASSHLGTGLGNTIYF TGCGCCAGCAGCCATCTCGGGACAGGGTTAGGAAACACCATATATTTT
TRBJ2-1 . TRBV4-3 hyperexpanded CASSQSEDEQFF TGCGCCAGCAGCCAATCTGAGGATGAGCAGTTCTTC
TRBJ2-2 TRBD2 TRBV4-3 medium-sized CASSTSGGRTGELFF TGCGCCAGCAGCACTAGCGGGGGGAGAACCGGGGAGCTGTTTTTT
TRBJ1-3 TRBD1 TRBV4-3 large CASSQDSGDRAGNTIYF TGCGCCAGCAGCCAAGATTCCGGGGACAGGGCTGGAAACACCATATATTTT
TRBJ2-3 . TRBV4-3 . CASSLLGGESTDTQYF TGCGCCAGCAGCCTTCTCGGGGGAGAGAGCACAGATACGCAGTATTTT
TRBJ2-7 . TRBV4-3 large CASSQDTGRGKYEQYF TGCGCCAGCAGCCAGGATACGGGGAGGGGGAAATACGAGCAGTACTTC
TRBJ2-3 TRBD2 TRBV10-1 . CASSAWTSGGADTQYF TGCGCCAGCAGTGCCTGGACTAGCGGGGGGGCGGATACGCAGTATTTT
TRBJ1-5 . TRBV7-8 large CASSPRVGGGQPQHF TGTGCCAGCAGCCCAAGGGTCGGGGGAGGTCAGCCCCAGCATTTT
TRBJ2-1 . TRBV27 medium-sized CASSLAGEQFF TGTGCCAGCAGTTTAGCAGGTGAGCAGTTCTTC
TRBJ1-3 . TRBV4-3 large CASSGTDSGNTIYF TGCGCCAGCAGCGGAACCGACTCTGGAAACACCATATATTTT
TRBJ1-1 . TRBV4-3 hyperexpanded CASSQVPQGDEAFF TGCGCCAGCAGCCAAGTCCCCCAGGGAGATGAAGCTTTCTTT
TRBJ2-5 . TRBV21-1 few CASSKGGAGQETQYF TGTGCCAGCAGCAAAGGGGGGGCAGGCCAAGAGACCCAGTACTTC
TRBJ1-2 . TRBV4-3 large CASSPLGGGDGYTF TGCGCCAGCAGCCCACTGGGGGGGGGAGACGGCTACACCTTC
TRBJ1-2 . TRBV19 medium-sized CASSRVYGYTF TGTGCCAGTAGCCGGGTCTATGGCTACACCTTC
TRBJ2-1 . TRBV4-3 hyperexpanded CASSSQDGVSYNEQFF TGCGCCAGCAGTTCGCAAGACGGGGTCTCCTACAATGAGCAGTTCTTC
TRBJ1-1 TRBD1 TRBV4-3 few CASSLGSDRGLMNTEAFF TGCGCCAGCAGCCTGGGGTCCGACAGGGGGCTTATGAACACTGAAGCTTTCTTT
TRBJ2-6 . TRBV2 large CATSSSLGQGANVLTF TGTGCCACGTCAAGTTCACTGGGGCAGGGGGCCAACGTCCTGACTTTC
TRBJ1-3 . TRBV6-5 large CASSYSGSGISGNTIYF TGTGCCAGCAGTTATTCGGGAAGTGGGATCTCTGGAAACACCATATATTTT
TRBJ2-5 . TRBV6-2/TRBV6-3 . CATRGEYSSRETQYF TGTGCCACACGAGGGGAGTATAGCAGTCGAGAGACCCAGTACTTC
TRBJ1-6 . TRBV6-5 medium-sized CASSSRRGDNNSPLHF TGTGCCAGCAGTTCACGCCGAGGGGACAATAATTCACCCCTCCACTTT